This TCR beta chain emerged from a study of regulatory T cells in long-lasting Graves disease. Study outcomes and limitations: TCR diversity was lower in persistent Graves' patients (versus newly diagnosed ones). Possibly, accuracy suffered from the small sample size.

The CDR3 is made up of 17 amino acids. Germline values: CDR1 MDHEN, CDR2 SYDVKM. TCR beta libraries were built with iRepertoire HTBI primers and Arm-PCR of CDR3 regions. Each CDR3 protein is one row after TCRdb ran MiXCR on the multiplex PCR reads. The sample includes about 470,000 distinct CDR3 sequences, 14% to 15% of them seen just once. Time point here: newly diagnosed GD, antithyroid drugs for less than 3 months. Researchers made the TCR library from RNA that was extracted from PBMCs. Comment on this clonotype: Its antigen is currently unknown. With a far larger clone one base away, a read error is the likely cause.

This sample was also put to use in a study of T cells in Graves' hyperthyroidism and ophthalmopathy. That study reports: Clinicians diagnosed patients from clinical symptoms, serum thyroxine and TRAb, thyroid ultrasound and orbital computed tomography. During a first-round RT-PCR of the TCR CDR3, the HTBI primer set was used.

The specimen was peripheral blood mononuclear cells (PBMCs), collected at new diagnosis, from a patient treated with antithyroid drugs. The chain recombines TRBV28 with TRBJ2-1, with 11 positions matching TRBD2. This clonotype was sampled from a young woman with Graves disease. CDR3: CANSYPGTSGDYNEQFF. Here the CDR3 DNA reads TGTGCCAACAGTTACCCCGGGACTAGCGGAGACTACAATGAGCAGTTCTTC.